Included here is one TCR beta chain sequence, with context. Its antigen is still unknown. A much larger clone differs by one base, so this may be a read error. This CDR3 contains 15 residues. CDR1 MGHRA and CDR2 YSYEKL come from the germline V gene. With a constant-region primer, TCR beta cDNA was made from approximately 520 ng of total RNA. Employing slightly modified ARM-PCR, three nested multiplex PCR rounds were run, and these gave rise to the TCR beta libraries. Amplification in the first two PCR rounds was performed using TRBV1-TRBV30 forward primers and a C-beta reverse primer for 10 cycles each. Via MiXCR, TCRdb re-called the multiplex PCR reads, giving one row per CDR3 protein. This sample has about 300,000 distinct CDR3 sequences, with about 62% found just once. This sample is part of a study of tumor-infiltrating lymphocytes in primary liver carcinoma. Study details: Stage T1-T3 N0M0 tumors spanned about 4.2 to 10 cm.

They got blood RNA out of unsorted whole blood and also pulled out germline DNA. Points from the study as a whole: Compared with tumor region pairs, tumor-adjacent and tumor-blood pairs overlapped less. Compared with blood, tumor repertoires held significantly more in their top 250 clones. Unsorted bulk sampling ruled out any CD4+ versus CD8+ repertoire comparison.

This chain uses TRBV4-1 with TRBJ2-1, with D possibly matching TRBD2 (6 bases). This clonotype was obtained from a middle-aged man with primary liver carcinoma and hepatitis B virus infection. The sample was peripheral blood. This CDR3 reads CARSQVGSSYNEQFF. In nucleotides, the CDR3 is TGCGCCCGCAGCCAAGTCGGGAGCTCCTACAATGAGCAGTTCTTC.